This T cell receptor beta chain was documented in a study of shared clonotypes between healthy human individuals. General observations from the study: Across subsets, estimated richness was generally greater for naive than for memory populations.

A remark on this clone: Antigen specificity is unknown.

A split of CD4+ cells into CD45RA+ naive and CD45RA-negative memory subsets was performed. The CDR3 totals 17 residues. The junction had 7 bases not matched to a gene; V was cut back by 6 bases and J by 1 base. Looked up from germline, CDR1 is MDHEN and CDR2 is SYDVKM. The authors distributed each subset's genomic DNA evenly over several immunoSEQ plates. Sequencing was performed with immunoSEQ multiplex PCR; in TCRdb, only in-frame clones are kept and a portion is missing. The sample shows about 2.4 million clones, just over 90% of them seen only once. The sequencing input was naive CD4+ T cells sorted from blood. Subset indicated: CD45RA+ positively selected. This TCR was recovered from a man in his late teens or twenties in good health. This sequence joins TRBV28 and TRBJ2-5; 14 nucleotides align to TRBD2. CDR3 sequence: CASSSGLAGGLQETQYF. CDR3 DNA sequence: TGTGCCAGCAGCAGTGGACTAGCGGGAGGCCTCCAAGAGACCCAGTACTTC.